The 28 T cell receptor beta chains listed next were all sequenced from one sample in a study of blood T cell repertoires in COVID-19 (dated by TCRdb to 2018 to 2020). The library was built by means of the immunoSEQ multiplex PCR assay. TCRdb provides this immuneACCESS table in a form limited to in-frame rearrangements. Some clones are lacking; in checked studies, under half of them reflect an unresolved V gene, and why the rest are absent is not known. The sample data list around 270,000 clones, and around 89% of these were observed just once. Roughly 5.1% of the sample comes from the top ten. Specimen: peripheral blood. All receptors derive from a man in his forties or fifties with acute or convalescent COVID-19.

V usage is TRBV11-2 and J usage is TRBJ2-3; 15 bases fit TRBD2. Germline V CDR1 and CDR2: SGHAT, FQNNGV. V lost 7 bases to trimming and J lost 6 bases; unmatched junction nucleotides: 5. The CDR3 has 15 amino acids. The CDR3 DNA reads TGTGCCAGCACTGGACTAGCGGGGGGGCTGGATACGCAGTATTTT. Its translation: CASTGLAGGLDTQYF. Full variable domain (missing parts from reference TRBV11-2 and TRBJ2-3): EAGVAQSPRYKIIEKRQSVAFWCNPISGHATLYWYQQILGQGPKLLIQFQNNGVVDDSQLPKDRFSAERLKGVDSTLKIQPAKLEDSAVYLCASTGLAGGLDTQYFGPGTRLTVL.

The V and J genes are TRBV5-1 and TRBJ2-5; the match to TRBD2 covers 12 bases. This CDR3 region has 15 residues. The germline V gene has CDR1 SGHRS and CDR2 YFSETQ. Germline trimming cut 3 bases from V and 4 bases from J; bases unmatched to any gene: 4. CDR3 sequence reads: CASSSLAGGGETQYF. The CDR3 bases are TGCGCCAGCAGCTCACTAGCGGGGGGTGGAGAGACCCAGTACTTC.

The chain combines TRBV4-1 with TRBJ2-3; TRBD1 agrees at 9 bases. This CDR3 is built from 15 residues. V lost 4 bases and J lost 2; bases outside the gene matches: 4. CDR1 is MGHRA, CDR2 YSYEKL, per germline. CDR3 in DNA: TGCGCCAGCAGCCTAAACAGGGGGCCCACAGATACGCAGTATTTT. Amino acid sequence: CASSLNRGPTDTQYF.

The CDR3 loop reads CASSARSGGAGTEAFF. CDR3 sequence (DNA): TGTGCCAGTAGTGCCCGCTCGGGTGGGGCTGGCACTGAAGCTTTCTTT. The chain has TRBV19 and TRBJ1-1; a weak D match, TRBD1 (5 bases). The CDR3 is 16 amino acids. CDR1 is LNHDA and CDR2 is SQIVND in the germline V gene (reference sequence). Trimming took off 5 bases at V and 4 bases at J, with 20 bases between the two ends. Combining the CDR3 with reference TRBV19 and TRBJ1-1 gives the whole variable domain DGGITQSPKYLFRKEGQNVTLSCEQNLNHDAMYWYRQDPGQGLRLIYYSQIVNDFQKGDIAEGYSVSREKKESFPLTVTSAQKNPTAFYLCASSARSGGAGTEAFFGQGTRLTVV.

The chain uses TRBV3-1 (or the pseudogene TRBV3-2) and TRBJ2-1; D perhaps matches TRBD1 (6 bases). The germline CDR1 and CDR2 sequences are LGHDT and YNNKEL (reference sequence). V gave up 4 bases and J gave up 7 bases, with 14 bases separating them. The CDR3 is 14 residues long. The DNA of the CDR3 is TGTGCCAGCAGCCTTCTAGACAGGTCTAATGAGCAGTTCTTC. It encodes CASSLLDRSNEQFF.

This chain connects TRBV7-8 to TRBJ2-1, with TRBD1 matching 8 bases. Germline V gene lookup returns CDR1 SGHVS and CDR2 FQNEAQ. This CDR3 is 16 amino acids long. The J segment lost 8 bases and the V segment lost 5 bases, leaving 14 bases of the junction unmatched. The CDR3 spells CASSLRQGAEADEQFF. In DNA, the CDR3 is TGTGCCAGCAGCCTTCGGCAGGGGGCCGAAGCGGATGAGCAGTTCTTC.

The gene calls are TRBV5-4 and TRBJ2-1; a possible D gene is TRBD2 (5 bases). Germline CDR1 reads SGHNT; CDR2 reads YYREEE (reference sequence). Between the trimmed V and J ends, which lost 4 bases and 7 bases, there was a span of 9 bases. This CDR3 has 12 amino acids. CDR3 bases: TGTGCCAGCAGCGCTCCGGGGAATGAGCAGTTCTTC. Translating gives CASSAPGNEQFF.

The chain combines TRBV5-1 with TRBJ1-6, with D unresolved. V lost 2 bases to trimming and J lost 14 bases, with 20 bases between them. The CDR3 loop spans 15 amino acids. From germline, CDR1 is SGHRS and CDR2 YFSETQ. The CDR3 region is CASSFATGEIISLHF. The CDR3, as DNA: TGCGCCAGCAGCTTCGCCACGGGTGAGATTATTTCCCTCCACTTT.

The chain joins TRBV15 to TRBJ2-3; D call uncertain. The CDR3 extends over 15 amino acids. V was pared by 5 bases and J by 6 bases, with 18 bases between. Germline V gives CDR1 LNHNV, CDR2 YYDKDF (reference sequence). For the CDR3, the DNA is TGTGCCACCAGCGGAAGTACAGCCGGCGTGGATACGCAGTATTTT. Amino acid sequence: CATSGSTAGVDTQYF.

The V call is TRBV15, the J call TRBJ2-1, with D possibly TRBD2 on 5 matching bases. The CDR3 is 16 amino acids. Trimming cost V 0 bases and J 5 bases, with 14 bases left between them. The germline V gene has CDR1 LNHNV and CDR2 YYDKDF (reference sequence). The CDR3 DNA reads TGTGCCACCAGCAGAGATGGCCCGGGGTTCAACAATGAGCAGTTCTTC. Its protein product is CATSRDGPGFNNEQFF.

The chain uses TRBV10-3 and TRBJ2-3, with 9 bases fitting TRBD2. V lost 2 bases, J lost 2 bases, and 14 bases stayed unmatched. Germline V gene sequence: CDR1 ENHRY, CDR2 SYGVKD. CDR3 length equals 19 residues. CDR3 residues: CAISEIYLGLARSTDTQYF. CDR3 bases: TGTGCCATCAGTGAGATTTATTTGGGACTAGCCAGATCCACAGATACGCAGTATTTT.

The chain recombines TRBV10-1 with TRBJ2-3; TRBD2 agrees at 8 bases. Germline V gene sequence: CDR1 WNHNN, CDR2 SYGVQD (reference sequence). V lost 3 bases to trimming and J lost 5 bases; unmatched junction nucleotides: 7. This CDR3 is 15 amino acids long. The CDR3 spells CASSDSIRGGDTQYF. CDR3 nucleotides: TGCGCCAGCAGTGACTCCATCCGGGGGGGAGATACGCAGTATTTT.

The CDR3 region is CASGLEQGLGNQPQHF. As DNA, the CDR3 is TGTGCTAGTGGTTTGGAACAGGGACTAGGCAATCAGCCCCAGCATTTT. V gene TRBV12-5 combines with J gene TRBJ1-5, with a possible D match to TRBD1 (6 bases). The CDR3 runs to 16 residues. CDR1 is LGHNT, CDR2 FRNRAP, per germline. The germline V and J ends were trimmed by 1 base and 2 bases, with 12 bases remaining between them.

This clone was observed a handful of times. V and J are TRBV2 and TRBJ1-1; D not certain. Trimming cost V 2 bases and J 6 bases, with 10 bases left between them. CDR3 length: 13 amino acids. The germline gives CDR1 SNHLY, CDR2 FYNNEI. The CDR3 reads CASSESTGAEAFF. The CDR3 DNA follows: TGTGCCAGCAGTGAAAGTACCGGGGCTGAAGCTTTCTTT.

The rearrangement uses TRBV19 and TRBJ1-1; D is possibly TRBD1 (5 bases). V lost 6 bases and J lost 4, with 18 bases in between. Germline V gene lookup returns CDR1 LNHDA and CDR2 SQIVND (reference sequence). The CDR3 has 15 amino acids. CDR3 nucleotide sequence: TGTGCCAGTAGCCGGAAGACAGCGATGGCCACTGAAGCTTTCTTT. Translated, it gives CASSRKTAMATEAFF.

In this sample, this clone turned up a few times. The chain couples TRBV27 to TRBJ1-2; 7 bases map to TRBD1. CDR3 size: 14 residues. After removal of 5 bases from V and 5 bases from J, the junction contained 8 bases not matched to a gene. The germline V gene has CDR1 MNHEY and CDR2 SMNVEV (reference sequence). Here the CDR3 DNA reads TGTGCCAGCAGTCTGACACCAGGGGGATATGGCTACACCTTC. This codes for CASSLTPGGYGYTF.

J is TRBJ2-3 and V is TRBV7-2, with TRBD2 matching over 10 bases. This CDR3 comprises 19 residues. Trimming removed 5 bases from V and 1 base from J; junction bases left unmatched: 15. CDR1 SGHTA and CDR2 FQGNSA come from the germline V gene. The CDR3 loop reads CASSPRGFSGGYRTDTQYF. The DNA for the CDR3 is TGTGCCAGCAGCCCGCGAGGGTTTAGCGGGGGGTACCGCACAGATACGCAGTATTTT.

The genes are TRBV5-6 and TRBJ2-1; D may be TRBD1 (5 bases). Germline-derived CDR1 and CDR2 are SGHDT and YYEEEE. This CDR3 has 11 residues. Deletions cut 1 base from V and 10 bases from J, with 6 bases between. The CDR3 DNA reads TGTGCCAGCAGCTTGTACAGGGAGCAGTTCTTC. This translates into CASSLYREQFF.

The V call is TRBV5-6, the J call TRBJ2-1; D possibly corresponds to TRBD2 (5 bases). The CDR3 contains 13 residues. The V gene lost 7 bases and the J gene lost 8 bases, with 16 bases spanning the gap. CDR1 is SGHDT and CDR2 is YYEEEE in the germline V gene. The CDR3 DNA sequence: TGTGCCAGCCACATAGGGTGGGGAGATGAGCAGTTCTTC. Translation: CASHIGWGDEQFF.

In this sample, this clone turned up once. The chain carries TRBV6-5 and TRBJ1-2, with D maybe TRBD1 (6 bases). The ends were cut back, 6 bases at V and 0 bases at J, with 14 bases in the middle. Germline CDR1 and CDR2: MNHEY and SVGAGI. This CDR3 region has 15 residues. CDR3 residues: CASSLQGNTNYGYTF. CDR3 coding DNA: TGTGCCAGCAGCTTACAGGGCAATACTAACTATGGCTACACCTTC.

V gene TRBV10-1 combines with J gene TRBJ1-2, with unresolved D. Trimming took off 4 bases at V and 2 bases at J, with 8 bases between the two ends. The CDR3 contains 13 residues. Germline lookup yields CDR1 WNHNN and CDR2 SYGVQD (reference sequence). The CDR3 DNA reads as TGCGCCAGCAGTGCAGGTTCCAACTATGGCTACACCTTC. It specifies CASSAGSNYGYTF.

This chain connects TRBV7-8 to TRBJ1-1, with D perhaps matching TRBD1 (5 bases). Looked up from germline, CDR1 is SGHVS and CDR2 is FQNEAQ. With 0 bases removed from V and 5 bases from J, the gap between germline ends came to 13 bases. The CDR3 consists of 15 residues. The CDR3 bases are TGTGCCAGCAGCTTAGCCCGACAGAGGAGAACTGAAGCTTTCTTT. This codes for CASSLARQRRTEAFF.

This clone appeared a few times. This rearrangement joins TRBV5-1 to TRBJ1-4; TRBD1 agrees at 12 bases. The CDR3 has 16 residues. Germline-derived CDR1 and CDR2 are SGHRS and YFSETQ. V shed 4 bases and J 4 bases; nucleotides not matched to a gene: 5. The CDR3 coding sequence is TGCGCCAGCAGCCAGGGACAGGGGGCCCTTAATGAAAAACTGTTTTTT. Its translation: CASSQGQGALNEKLFF.

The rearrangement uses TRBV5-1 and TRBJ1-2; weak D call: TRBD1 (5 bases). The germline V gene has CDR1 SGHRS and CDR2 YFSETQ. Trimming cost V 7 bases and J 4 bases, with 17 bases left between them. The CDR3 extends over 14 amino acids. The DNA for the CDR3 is TGCGCCAGCGGCCGGGACTCCCAGAGCTATGGCTACACCTTC. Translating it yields CASGRDSQSYGYTF. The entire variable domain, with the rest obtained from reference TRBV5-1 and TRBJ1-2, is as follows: KAGVTQTPRYLIKTRGQQVTLSCSPISGHRSVSWYQQTPGQGLQFLFEYFSETQRNKGNFPGRFSGRQFSNSRSEMNVSTLELGDSALYLCASGRDSQSYGYTFGSGTRLTVV.

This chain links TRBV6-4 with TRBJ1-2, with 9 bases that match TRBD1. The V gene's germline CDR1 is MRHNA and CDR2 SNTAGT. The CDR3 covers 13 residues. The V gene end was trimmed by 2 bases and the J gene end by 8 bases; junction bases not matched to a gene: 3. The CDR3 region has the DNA TGTGCCAGCAGTGACACAGGGGGCGAAGGCTACACCTTC. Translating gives CASSDTGGEGYTF.

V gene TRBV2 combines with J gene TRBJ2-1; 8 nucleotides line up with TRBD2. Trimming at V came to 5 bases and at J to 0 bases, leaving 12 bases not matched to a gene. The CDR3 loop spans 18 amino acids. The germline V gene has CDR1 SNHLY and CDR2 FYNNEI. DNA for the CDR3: TGTGCCAGCAGTCCCCGCACCCTTAGCGGGGTCTCCTACAATGAGCAGTTCTTC. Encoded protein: CASSPRTLSGVSYNEQFF.

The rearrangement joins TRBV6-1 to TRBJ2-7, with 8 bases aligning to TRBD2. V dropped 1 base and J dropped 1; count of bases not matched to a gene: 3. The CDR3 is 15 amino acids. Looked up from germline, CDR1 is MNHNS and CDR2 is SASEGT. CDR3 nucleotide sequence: TGTGCCAGCAGTGAAGGGCGGGGGGAATCCTACGAGCAGTACTTC. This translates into CASSEGRGESYEQYF.

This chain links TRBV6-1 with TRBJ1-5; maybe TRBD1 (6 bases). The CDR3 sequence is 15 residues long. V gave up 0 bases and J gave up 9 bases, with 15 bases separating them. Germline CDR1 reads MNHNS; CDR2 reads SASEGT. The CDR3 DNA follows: TGTGCCAGCAGTGAAGCGGACAGTCGAAGTGGGCCCCAGCATTTT. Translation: CASSEADSRSGPQHF.